The clone carrying this T cell receptor beta chain was seen many times. As yet, its antigen is unknown. Scientists amplified the TCR beta CDR3 regions from RNA transcripts. HTBI primers were used in a first-round RT-PCR, which preceded a second-round multiplex PCR. TCRdb re-analysed the multiplex PCR reads in MiXCR, keeping a single row per CDR3 protein. This table holds a few hundred thousand distinct CDR3 sequences, approximately 18% found once. The data were obtained in a study of Graves' ophthalmopathy and Graves' hyperthyroidism. Overall study results and limits: Clonotypes were expanded in thyroid at above 0.001 frequency, and most also appeared in blood.

Orbital computed tomography, together with clinical symptoms, serum thyroxine, TRAb and thyroid ultrasound, was used for diagnosis. The V and J ends lost 5 bases and 9 bases respectively, with 10 bases between them. CDR3 length equals 11 residues. Sequencing was carried out using peripheral blood. The chain joins TRBV12-3 or TRBV12-4 to TRBJ1-2; tentatively, D is TRBD1 (5 bases). This clonotype was obtained from an adult woman with stable Graves' hyperthyroidism. CDR3 sequence (DNA): TGTGCCAGCAGTCTCGGGGCCAGCTACACCTTC. Protein sequence: CASSLGASYTF.